These 26 T cell receptor beta chains were all obtained from the same sample, sequenced in a study of blood T cell repertoires in COVID-19. Sequenced by immunoSEQ multiplex PCR; TCRdb stores in-frame clones only, minus some. The sample comprises under 350,000 clones, roughly 91% of which are singletons, and about 4.6% rests with the top ten. Sequencing input: peripheral blood. The receptors originated from a man aged 35-49 years with acute or convalescent COVID-19.

The rearrangement links TRBV7-9 to TRBJ2-2; TRBD1 matches at 7 bases. V lost 11 bases, J lost 6 bases, and 9 bases stayed unmatched. The CDR3 is made up of 13 amino acids. Germline values: CDR1 SEHNR, CDR2 FQNEAQ (reference sequence). CDR3 region: CALDRNQAGELFF. The DNA for the CDR3 is TGTGCCCTGGACAGGAATCAAGCCGGGGAGCTGTTTTTT.

This sequence joins TRBV7-3 and TRBJ1-6; D ambiguous. In germline, CDR1 is SGHTA, CDR2 FQGTGA. V shed 4 bases and J shed 6 bases, with 4 bases lying between them. This CDR3 has 12 residues. CDR3: CASSSFNSPLHF. The CDR3 coding sequence is TGTGCCAGCAGCTCTTTTAATTCACCCCTCCACTTT.

J is TRBJ1-1 and V is TRBV18; D unclear. Looked up from germline, CDR1 is KGHSH and CDR2 is LQKENI. The CDR3 has 12 amino acids. Trimming took off 2 bases at V and 5 bases at J, with 6 bases between the two ends. The CDR3 DNA is TGTGCCAGCTCACCAGAGGGAACTGAAGCTTTCTTT. This gives the protein CASSPEGTEAFF.

The chain carries TRBV5-1 and TRBJ2-3; 8 bases are shared with TRBD1. Germline CDR1 is SGHRS and CDR2 is YFSETQ. Unmatched junction bases numbered 2, after V lost 2 bases and J lost 3 bases. The CDR3 is made up of 14 amino acids. CDR3 sequence reads: CASSFTGGTDTQYF. CDR3 nucleotide sequence: TGCGCCAGCAGCTTCACAGGGGGTACAGATACGCAGTATTTT.

The chain links TRBV12-3 or TRBV12-4 to TRBJ1-4; TRBD1 is a possible D gene (5 bases). V lost 2 bases to trimming and J lost 6 bases, with 7 bases between them. This CDR3 is built from 13 residues. The CDR3 loop reads CASSLWGDEKLFF. CDR3 nucleotides: TGTGCCAGCAGTTTATGGGGGGATGAAAAACTGTTTTTT.

This clone came up a few times. V gene TRBV7-7 combines with J gene TRBJ2-3, with a weak D call TRBD2 (6 bases). V was cut by 1 base and J by 6 bases, with 8 bases left in between. The CDR3 extends over 13 amino acids. CDR1 is SSHAT, CDR2 FNYEAQ, per germline (reference sequence). CDR3 loop: CASSLVAGDTQYF. The CDR3 DNA reads TGTGCCAGCAGCTTAGTTGCGGGGGATACGCAGTATTTT.

The CDR3 is CASSLGTRGNSYEQYF. The CDR3 DNA follows: TGTGCCAGCTCACTGGGCACCAGGGGCAATTCCTACGAGCAGTACTTC. The rearrangement uses TRBV18 and TRBJ2-7; TRBD1 is a possible D gene (6 bases). Trimming took off 4 bases at V and 1 base at J, with 17 bases between the two ends. Germline CDR1 KGHSH, CDR2 LQKENI. The length of the CDR3 is 16 residues.

In DNA form, the CDR3 reads TGTGCCATCAGGGGGGACAGTAATTCACCCCTCCACTTT. It codes for CAIRGDSNSPLHF. The chain combines TRBV10-3 with TRBJ1-6; 7 nucleotides match TRBD1. The germline gives CDR1 ENHRY, CDR2 SYGVKD. J was trimmed by 6 bases and V by 6 bases; bases with no gene match: 2. The CDR3 covers 13 residues.

The chain uses TRBV9 and TRBJ1-3; 8 bases align to TRBD1. From germline, CDR1 is SGDLS and CDR2 YYNGEE. The junction had 5 bases not matched to a gene; V was cut back by 3 bases and J by 0 bases. CDR3 size: 16 residues. The CDR3 is CASSAGQASSGNTIYF. The CDR3 bases are TGTGCCAGCAGCGCGGGACAGGCGAGCTCTGGAAACACCATATATTTT.

The rearrangement joins TRBV7-2 to TRBJ1-2, with D maybe TRBD1 (6 bases). With 1 base removed from V and 8 bases from J, the gap between germline ends came to 20 bases. From germline, CDR1 is SGHTA and CDR2 FQGNSA. CDR3 length equals 16 residues. The CDR3, as DNA: TGTGCCAGCAGCTTAGTAGGTACAGGGAAAGACAGAGGCTACACCTTC. Its translation is CASSLVGTGKDRGYTF.

The rearrangement joins TRBV5-6 to TRBJ1-2; 8 bases agree with TRBD1. The ends lost 0 bases at V and 7 bases at J; junction bases unmatched: 14. The V gene's germline CDR1 is SGHDT and CDR2 YYEEEE. The CDR3 has 17 amino acids. The CDR3 DNA follows: TGTGCCAGCAGCTTGGCCGTTTGGCGGACAGGGTGGCTTGGCTACACCTTC. This translates into CASSLAVWRTGWLGYTF.

This clone was counted between two and nine times. This rearrangement joins TRBV20-1 to TRBJ1-1, with D possibly being TRBD1 (6 bases). Germline loops: CDR1 DFQATT, CDR2 SNEGSKA (reference sequence). Trimming stripped 5 bases from V and 5 bases from J, with 9 bases between. The CDR3 runs to 11 residues. This CDR3 reads CSARTATEAFF. The CDR3 nucleotides are TGCAGTGCTCGGACAGCTACTGAAGCTTTCTTT.

This chain connects TRBV14 to TRBJ1-1; D is possibly TRBD1 (5 bases). CDR3 size: 14 residues. V lost 2 bases and J 5 bases, leaving 12 bases between the germline ends. Germline values: CDR1 SGHDN, CDR2 FVKESK. CDR3 in DNA: TGTGCCAGCAGCCAACACCCAGGGAGGACTGAAGCTTTCTTT. Encoded protein: CASSQHPGRTEAFF.

The CDR3 here is CASSSTGGIYEQYF. The CDR3 DNA reads as TGTGCCAGCAGTTCGACAGGGGGTATCTACGAGCAGTACTTC. J is TRBJ2-7 and V is TRBV25-1; 9 bases fit TRBD1. This CDR3 spans 14 amino acids. Trimming cost V 5 bases and J 3 bases; bases outside gene matches: 5. Germline V CDR1 and CDR2: MGHDK, SYGVNS.

The rearrangement joins TRBV28 to TRBJ1-2; unclear D gene. Germline CDR1 reads MDHEN; CDR2 reads SYDVKM. CDR3 size: 9 residues. Here the CDR3 DNA reads TGTGCTTATAAAAATGGCTACACCTTC. This sequence encodes CAYKNGYTF.

The chain joins TRBV7-2 to TRBJ1-6, with no clear D. There are 15 residues in the CDR3. V dropped 1 base and J dropped 8 bases, with 12 bases sitting between them. CDR1 is SGHTA and CDR2 is FQGNSA in the germline V gene. The CDR3 bases are TGTGCCAGCAGCTTAGGAGGCCGCTTTGATTCACCCCTCCACTTT. This gives the protein CASSLGGRFDSPLHF.

Details on this clone: In the same sample, other DNA sequences code for this CDR3. The chain uses TRBV5-1 and TRBJ2-5; TRBD1 agrees at 9 bases. The CDR3 runs to 14 residues. V lost 0 bases to trimming and J lost 4 bases; unmatched junction nucleotides: 1. CDR1 SGHRS and CDR2 YFSETQ come from the germline V gene. CDR3 bases: TGCGCCAGCAGCTTGGCGGGACAGGGAGAGACCCAGTACTTC. Protein product: CASSLAGQGETQYF.

This sequence joins TRBV9 and TRBJ1-4; maybe TRBD1 (6 bases). Per the germline V gene, CDR1 is SGDLS and CDR2 is YYNGEE. Trimming pared 4 bases from V and 7 bases from J, leaving 17 bases between. This CDR3 is 15 amino acids long. This CDR3 reads CASSLNQGTGEKLFF. The CDR3 DNA reads TGTGCCAGCAGCCTAAATCAGGGGACGGGTGAAAAACTGTTTTTT.

This chain uses TRBV19 with TRBJ1-1; D not certain. From germline, CDR1 is LNHDA and CDR2 SQIVND (reference sequence). The CDR3 is 14 residues long. V lost 4 bases, J lost 2 bases, and 11 bases lay in between. DNA of the CDR3: TGTGCCAGTAGTACCCTCGGGTTTAACACTGAAGCTTTCTTT. Translating gives CASSTLGFNTEAFF.

This clone was observed a single time. The chain employs TRBV11-2 and TRBJ2-7; 7 nucleotides match TRBD1. V lost 3 bases and J lost 2; bases outside the gene matches: 4. The CDR3 spans 14 residues. Germline loops: CDR1 SGHAT, CDR2 FQNNGV. The CDR3 here is CASSFTGDPYEQYF. CDR3 nucleotide sequence: TGTGCCAGCAGCTTCACAGGGGATCCCTACGAGCAGTACTTC.

This clone was recorded once. The CDR3 DNA reads as TGTGCCAGCAGCTCTGCAGGGGGCTCTAGGGACGGGGAGCTGTTTTTT. This translates into CASSSAGGSRDGELFF. This chain links TRBV5-6 with TRBJ2-2, with 8 bases lining up with TRBD1. Germline V lookup: CDR1 SGHDT, CDR2 YYEEEE. CDR3 size: 16 residues. Trimming cost V 3 bases and J 7 bases; bases outside gene matches: 11. The full variable domain, completed using reference TRBV5-6 and TRBJ2-2, is DAGVTQSPTHLIKTRGQQVTLRCSPKSGHDTVSWYQQALGQGPQFIFQYYEEEERQRGNFPDRFSGHQFPNYSSELNVNALLLGDSALYLCASSSAGGSRDGELFFGEGSRLTVL.

The rearrangement joins TRBV3-1 (or the pseudogene TRBV3-2) to TRBJ2-3; 9 positions match TRBD1. This CDR3 is 15 amino acids long. The V gene end was trimmed by 4 bases and the J gene end by 1 base; junction bases not matched to a gene: 3. The germline gives CDR1 LGHDT, CDR2 YNNKEL (reference sequence). CDR3 residues: CASSPRQGGTDTQYF. The CDR3, as DNA: TGTGCCAGCAGCCCCCGACAGGGGGGCACAGATACGCAGTATTTT.

V is TRBV27 and J is TRBJ1-5, with TRBD1 matching over 11 bases. V lost 4 bases, J lost 10 bases, and 3 bases stayed unmatched. The germline gives CDR1 MNHEY, CDR2 SMNVEV (reference sequence). The CDR3 sequence is 13 residues long. CDR3 sequence (DNA): TGTGCCAGCAGTTGGGACAGGGGGAATCCCCAGCATTTT. Its translation is CASSWDRGNPQHF.

CDR3 DNA: TGCGCCAGCAGCCCGGGGGGGCGCTCCTACGAGCAGTACTTC. It is translated as CASSPGGRSYEQYF. The chain is built from TRBV5-1 and TRBJ2-7, with 8 nucleotides matching TRBD2. Unmatched junction bases numbered 3, after V lost 4 bases and J lost 0 bases. In germline, CDR1 is SGHRS, CDR2 YFSETQ. This CDR3 comprises 14 residues.

V is TRBV19 and J is TRBJ2-2, with 11 nucleotides matching TRBD1. The V and J ends lost 4 bases and 3 bases, in that order; junction bases with no gene match: 10. Germline-derived CDR1 and CDR2 are LNHDA and SQIVND (reference sequence). The CDR3 has 18 amino acids. CDR3 loop: CASSRFLRTGGDTGELFF. The CDR3 nucleotides are TGTGCCAGTAGTAGATTTTTGAGGACAGGGGGCGACACCGGGGAGCTGTTTTTT.

The chain joins TRBV10-3 to TRBJ2-7, with 7 bases fitting TRBD2. The CDR3 spans 14 residues. J lost 1 base, V lost 7 bases, and 7 bases had no gene match. The germline V gene has CDR1 ENHRY and CDR2 SYGVKD. The DNA of the CDR3 is TGTGCCATCATGTCTCCTAGCGGATCCTACGAGCAGTACTTC. This encodes CAIMSPSGSYEQYF.